The source of this TCR beta chain is a study of CD8+ T cells in alopecia areata. Study-level background: Each of the treated patients was given oral tofacitinib, 5 to 10 mg twice daily, for moderate-to-severe alopecia areata.

As the sequencing template, cDNA was produced by extracting RNA and reverse transcribing it. Using immunoSEQ multiplex PCR, the repertoire was profiled, and TCRdb retains in-frame clones only, with some absent. The repertoire holds about 160,000 clones, with about two thirds as singletons. This CDR3 is built from 13 residues. Germline V lookup: CDR1 GTSNPN, CDR2 SVGIG (reference sequence). Trimming removed 0 bases from V and 4 bases from J, with 9 bases in between. Treatment meaning: oral pan-JAK inhibitor, 5-10 mg twice daily. The TCR originated in a human donor with alopecia areata. The chain has TRBV30 and TRBJ1-1; tentatively, D is TRBD1 (5 bases). The sample here was CD4+ T cells sorted from blood, taken at week 4, from a patient treated with tofacitinib. In DNA, the CDR3 is TGTGCCTGGAGTGTAGGGGTCAGCACTGAAGCTTTCTTT. Residues: CAWSVGVSTEAFF.